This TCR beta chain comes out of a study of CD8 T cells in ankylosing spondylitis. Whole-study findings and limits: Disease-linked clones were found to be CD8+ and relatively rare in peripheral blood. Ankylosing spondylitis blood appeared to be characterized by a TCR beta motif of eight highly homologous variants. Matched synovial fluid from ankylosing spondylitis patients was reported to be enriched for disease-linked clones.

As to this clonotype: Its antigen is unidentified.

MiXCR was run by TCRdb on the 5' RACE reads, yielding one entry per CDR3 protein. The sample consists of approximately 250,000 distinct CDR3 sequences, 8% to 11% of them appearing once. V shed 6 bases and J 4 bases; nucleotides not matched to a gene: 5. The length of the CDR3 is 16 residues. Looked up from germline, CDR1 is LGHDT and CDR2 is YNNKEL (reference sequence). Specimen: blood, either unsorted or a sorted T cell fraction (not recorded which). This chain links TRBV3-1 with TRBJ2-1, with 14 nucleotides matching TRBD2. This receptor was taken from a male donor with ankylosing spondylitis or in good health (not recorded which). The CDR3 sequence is CASSRLAGGIYNEQFF. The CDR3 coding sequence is TGTGCCAGCAGTCGACTAGCGGGGGGGATTTACAATGAGCAGTTCTTC.